This is a list of T cell receptor beta chains from one sample in a study of a mutant IDH1 vaccine in newly diagnosed glioma. Some clones are missing from TCRdb's copy, which holds only in-frame ones; the method was immunoSEQ multiplex PCR. The table lists about 120,000 clones, just under 80% of them singletons, with 5.5% in the top ten. Antigens of these TCRs are unknown. Sequences were derived from PBMCs, sampled from a glioma patient whose treatment included an IDH1 peptide vaccine. The receptors derive from a man aged 35 to 55 with glioma. Both conserved end residues are part of each CDR3. Fields, in order: J gene, clone size, V gene, D gene, CDR3 DNA, CDR3 protein. The D gene is left open where the match is weak. Only some rows state a clone size, as once, few, many or a class for expanded clones.

TRBJ2-4,.,TRBV10-3,.,TGTGCCATCAGTGAGAGAAACATTCAGTACTTC,CAISERNIQYF
TRBJ2-7,.,TRBV19,.,TGTGCCAGTAGTTTTACAGGCGACTACGAGCAGTACTTC,CASSFTGDYEQYF
TRBJ2-2,.,TRBV2,.,TGTGCCAGCAGTGAAGTAGCCAGCAACACCGGGGAGCTGTTTTTT,CASSEVASNTGELFF
TRBJ2-5,.,TRBV15,TRBD2,TGTGCCACCAGCAGATCTAGCGGGGGGGAGACCCAGTACTTC,CATSRSSGGETQYF
TRBJ2-4,.,TRBV7-2,TRBD2,TGTGCCAGCAGCTTAGAATGGGGGGGAAACATTCAGTACTTC,CASSLEWGGNIQYF
TRBJ1-1,.,TRBV28,TRBD1,TGTGCCAGCCTCGGACAGGGTTTGAACACTGAAGCTTTCTTT,CASLGQGLNTEAFF
TRBJ2-7,.,TRBV18,.,TGTGCCAGCTCACCAACAGAGACCGGCGAGCAGTACTTC,CASSPTETGEQYF
TRBJ2-7,.,TRBV7-3,.,TGTGCCAGCAGCTTGGGATACTACGAGCAGTACTTC,CASSLGYYEQYF
TRBJ2-7,.,TRBV27,.,TGTGCCAACCCCCCTCACCGGAGTACCCCCTACGAGCAGTACTTC,CANPPHRSTPYEQYF
TRBJ1-3,.,TRBV5-1,.,TGCGCCAGCAGCGGACCCGGGAGATACGGAAACACCATATATTTT,CASSGPGRYGNTIYF
TRBJ2-7,.,TRBV6-1,.,TGTGCCCTTCTGTCGGGGGCGTATGAGGAGCAGTACTTC,CALLSGAYEEQYF
TRBJ1-2,many,TRBV28,TRBD1,TGTGCCAGCAGTTTCCCCCAACAGGGGATTAGGGGCTACACCTTC,CASSFPQQGIRGYTF
TRBJ2-7,.,TRBV5-1,.,TGCGCCAGCAGCTACGGGATAGACAACGAGCAGTACTTC,CASSYGIDNEQYF
TRBJ2-3,.,TRBV19,.,TGTGCCAGTAGTCCCTCAGCCCTAGATACGCAGTATTTT,CASSPSALDTQYF
TRBJ1-2,.,TRBV18,.,TGTGCCAGCTCACCGGGGGATCGTCCTAACTATGGCTACACCTTC,CASSPGDRPNYGYTF
TRBJ2-1,.,TRBV4-2,TRBD2,TGTGCCAGCAGGACCTTTAGCGGGAGGGCAAATGAGCAGTTCTTC,CASRTFSGRANEQFF
TRBJ2-4,.,TRBV19,.,TGTGCCAGTAGTATAGGTAACCCCAAAAACATTCAGTACTTC,CASSIGNPKNIQYF
TRBJ2-7,once,TRBV5-1,.,TGCGCCAGCAGCCCCCGCCAGGGGAGGTCCTACGAGCAGTACTTC,CASSPRQGRSYEQYF
TRBJ2-1,.,TRBV7-2,TRBD2,TGTGCCAGCAGCTATGGGACTAGCGGGAGAAATGAGCAGTTCTTC,CASSYGTSGRNEQFF
TRBJ2-2,once,TRBV27,.,TGTGCCAGCAGCCAATCAAAGACCGGGGAGCTGTTTTTT,CASSQSKTGELFF
TRBJ2-1,.,TRBV5-5,.,TGTGCCAGCAGCCTCGGGACTGGCGGCGGCAATGAGCAGTTCTTC,CASSLGTGGGNEQFF
TRBJ2-7,.,TRBV29-1,TRBD2,TGCAGCGTGTCTAGCGGGAGGGCCGTAGGCGAGCAGTACTTC,CSVSSGRAVGEQYF
TRBJ1-4,.,TRBV4-3,TRBD1,TGCGCCAGCAGCCAAGCAGGGGGCGGGTATGAAAAACTGTTTTTT,CASSQAGGGYEKLFF
TRBJ2-7,.,TRBV6-5,TRBD1,TGTGCCAGCAGCACACAGGGGCCCCACGAGCAGTACTTC,CASSTQGPHEQYF
TRBJ2-7,.,TRBV19,.,TGTGCCAGTAGTATACTGGGCTACGAGCAGTACTTC,CASSILGYEQYF
TRBJ2-5,.,TRBV5-4,.,TGTGCCAGCAGCTTGAGGGACACGGGGACCCAGTACTTC,CASSLRDTGTQYF
TRBJ2-7,.,TRBV6-1,.,TGTGCCAGCAGTGGACTAGTTCGGGGGTTGGGAGAGCAGTACTTC,CASSGLVRGLGEQYF
TRBJ1-4,few,TRBV28,.,TGTGCCAGCAGTTTACCAAATGAAAAACTGTTTTTT,CASSLPNEKLFF
TRBJ2-7,.,TRBV30,.,TGTGCCTGGAAACGACAGGCTCATCCTTACGAGCAGTACTTC,CAWKRQAHPYEQYF
TRBJ2-3,.,TRBV9,TRBD2,TGTGCCAGCAGCGGAATAGCGGGGACAGATACGCAGTATTTT,CASSGIAGTDTQYF
TRBJ2-7,few,TRBV7-9,.,TGTGCCAGCAGCTTGACGGACTCCTACGAGCAGTACTTC,CASSLTDSYEQYF
TRBJ2-1,.,TRBV28,TRBD1,TGTGCCAGCACCTCCGGACAGGCCTATGAGCAGTTCTTC,CASTSGQAYEQFF
TRBJ2-5,.,TRBV30,.,TGTGCCTGGAGTGTAGTTCCTAGCTCCCAGTACTTC,CAWSVVPSSQYF
TRBJ2-7,.,TRBV5-1,.,TGCGCCAGCAGCTTGGCAGGAGGCTACGAGCAGTGCTTC,CASSLAGGYEQCF
TRBJ2-5,.,TRBV10-3,TRBD2,TGTGCCATCAGTGAGATAGGAGCGGGGAGGGAGACCCAGTACTTC,CAISEIGAGRETQYF
TRBJ1-1,few,TRBV5-6,.,TGTGCCAGCAGCTTGGCGGCGGGGGCCAAGAACACTGAAGCTTTCTTT,CASSLAAGAKNTEAFF
TRBJ1-2,.,TRBV6-1,TRBD1,TGTGCCAGCAGTGAAGCGCCCGGACAGGGGTATGGCTACACCTTC,CASSEAPGQGYGYTF
TRBJ2-5,.,TRBV5-4,TRBD2,TGTGCCAGCAGCTCCTGGGGGGAGGGCAAAGAGACCCAGTACTTC,CASSSWGEGKETQYF
TRBJ2-7,.,TRBV11-2,TRBD1,TGTGCCAGCAGCCAAGGACAGGGTGGATACTACGAGCAGTACTTC,CASSQGQGGYYEQYF
TRBJ1-2,once,TRBV19,.,TGTGCCAGTAGTATAGAGAGGGGACTCTATGGCTACACCTTC,CASSIERGLYGYTF
TRBJ1-2,.,TRBV29-1,.,TGCAGCGTTGACCGCGAGGGGGGATCCGAGGCCTACACCTTC,CSVDREGGSEAYTF
TRBJ2-7,few,TRBV6-1,.,TGTGCCAGCAGTGACTTCTACGAGCAGTACTTC,CASSDFYEQYF
TRBJ2-1,few,TRBV2,TRBD2,TGTGCCAGCAGTACCAACGCCTGGCGGGGGGGCCTTATGTACAATGAGCAGTTCTTC,CASSTNAWRGGLMYNEQFF
TRBJ2-7,.,TRBV7-2,.,TGTGCCAGCAGCCTCTCTCTTGGCTACGAGCAGTACTTC,CASSLSLGYEQYF
TRBJ2-4,.,TRBV11-1,.,TGTGCCAGCAGCTTAGGTAGTAGTGGGGACATTCAGTACTTC,CASSLGSSGDIQYF
TRBJ2-2,.,TRBV7-7,.,TGTGCTAGCAGCTTAGGGAACACCGGGGAGCTGTTTTTT,CASSLGNTGELFF
TRBJ2-7,.,TRBV15,.,TGTGCCACCAGCAGAGTACGACGGTACGAGCAGTACTTC,CATSRVRRYEQYF
TRBJ1-4,few,TRBV7-2,.,TGTGCCAGCAGCTTACGGGAAAAACTGTTTTTT,CASSLREKLFF
TRBJ2-5,.,TRBV19,TRBD2,TGTGCCAGTAAAGCTAGCGGGAGCCAAGAGACCCAGTACTTC,CASKASGSQETQYF
TRBJ1-2,once,TRBV5-1,TRBD1,TGCGCCAGCAGCTTGCGAACCGGGACAGGAGATAACTATGGCTACACCTTC,CASSLRTGTGDNYGYTF
TRBJ1-2,.,TRBV6-1,.,TGTGCCAGCAGCGGGGTCAGGACTAACTATGGCTACACCTTC,CASSGVRTNYGYTF
TRBJ1-1,.,TRBV4-1,.,TGCGCCAGCAGCCAAGTTGGGACTTCTGAAGCTTTCTTT,CASSQVGTSEAFF
TRBJ2-7,.,TRBV6-5,.,TGTGCCAGCAGTCCCGGACGGCTAGCCTACGAGCAGTACTTC,CASSPGRLAYEQYF